This is a list of T cell receptor beta chains from one sample in a study of Graves' ophthalmopathy and Graves' hyperthyroidism. A single record per CDR3 protein comes from TCRdb applying MiXCR to the multiplex PCR reads. Of 600,000 to 650,000 distinct CDR3 sequences listed, about 20% are singletons. The source material was peripheral blood. Receptors originate from a woman between 18 and 30 years old with stable Graves' hyperthyroidism. Some clones in this sample may be carry-over from other donors' samples. Both conserved end residues are trimmed from each CDR3.

CDR3aa,v_gene,j_gene
ASSYSVNSLNYGYT,TRBV6-5,TRBJ1-2
ASAREGVQPQH,TRBV19,TRBJ1-5
ASRRRDRGSNQPQH,TRBV6-1,TRBJ1-5
SVEDSGRVQY,TRBV29-1,TRBJ2-7
ASVGTSGAYEQY,TRBV2,TRBJ2-7
ASSFLSWELY,TRBV28,TRBJ2-7
ASSSSWGADASYEQY,TRBV12-3/TRBV12-4,TRBJ2-7
ATSRAGGRVHEQY,TRBV15,TRBJ2-7
ATSVTANTGELF,TRBV15,TRBJ2-2
ASRPPQGAKNIQY,TRBV28,TRBJ2-4
SARDLGGTGELF,TRBV20-1,TRBJ2-2
ASSLPHRSDQPQH,TRBV11-3,TRBJ1-5
ASRRFGGGEYEQY,TRBV6-1,TRBJ2-7
ASSWAPSDYEQY,TRBV5-1,TRBJ2-7
ASSHYGAINTEAF,TRBV2,TRBJ1-1
ASSPRGPTEAF,TRBV2,TRBJ1-1
ASSAGPSITEAF,TRBV2,TRBJ1-1
ASSEALISQLNEQY,TRBV6-1,TRBJ2-7
ASSLDGLKVEQY,TRBV5-1,TRBJ2-7
ASSYSGQITYGYT,TRBV6-2/TRBV6-3,TRBJ1-2
ASSFTGRTNQPQH,TRBV12-3/TRBV12-4,TRBJ1-5
ASRGGGEWYSPLH,TRBV12-3/TRBV12-4,TRBJ1-6
ATSRDKGGRNQPQH,TRBV15,TRBJ1-5
ASRHPGPETQY,TRBV6-2/TRBV6-3,TRBJ2-5
ASSLAADETQY,TRBV6-1,TRBJ2-5
ASSPLTGTENTEAF,TRBV5-1,TRBJ1-1
ASKLQGYTEAF,TRBV12-3/TRBV12-4,TRBJ1-1
ASSQSRDYRDTEAF,TRBV27,TRBJ1-1
ASSEIMRYTEAF,TRBV6-1,TRBJ1-1
ASSLLLGQPQH,TRBV12-3/TRBV12-4,TRBJ1-5
ASSVVVASDTQY,TRBV9,TRBJ2-3
ASRALASGNGELF,TRBV6-1,TRBJ2-2
ASSLPGTGVTYEQY,TRBV5-1,TRBJ2-7
ASSQVGMNSNQPQH,TRBV4-1,TRBJ1-5
ASSLRGGTGELF,TRBV5-1,TRBJ2-2
ASTGRGRETQY,TRBV6-2/TRBV6-3,TRBJ2-5
ASSDPGTSNQETQY,TRBV6-1,TRBJ2-5
ASTTSSGSTEAF,TRBV12-3/TRBV12-4,TRBJ1-1
ASSYASTVAEAF,TRBV6-5,TRBJ1-1
ASSLDLRSNQPQH,TRBV7-8,TRBJ1-5
ASSQDRGTGVRNTEAF,TRBV3-1,TRBJ1-1
ASSDEGLGKNIKY,TRBV6-1,TRBJ2-4
ATSRAGSQETQY,TRBV15,TRBJ2-5
ASRGGQANTEAF,TRBV12-3/TRBV12-4,TRBJ1-1
ASSSLGSTGELF,TRBV6-5,TRBJ2-2
AISEGSSYEQY,TRBV10-3,TRBJ2-7
AISGEGYSNQPQH,TRBV10-3,TRBJ1-5
ASSLEAVTTGYT,TRBV11-2,TRBJ1-2
ASSGEGGQGPYGYT,TRBV9,TRBJ1-2
AIPGGTHGYT,TRBV28,TRBJ1-2
ASSFRDRGDYGYT,TRBV5-1,TRBJ1-2
ASSYYSSGGTEAF,TRBV6-5,TRBJ1-1
ASSQDPRPPNGYT,TRBV4-1,TRBJ1-2
ASRRGQGTSGYEQY,TRBV6-1,TRBJ2-7
ASSSFGLAGSYEQY,TRBV12-3/TRBV12-4,TRBJ2-7